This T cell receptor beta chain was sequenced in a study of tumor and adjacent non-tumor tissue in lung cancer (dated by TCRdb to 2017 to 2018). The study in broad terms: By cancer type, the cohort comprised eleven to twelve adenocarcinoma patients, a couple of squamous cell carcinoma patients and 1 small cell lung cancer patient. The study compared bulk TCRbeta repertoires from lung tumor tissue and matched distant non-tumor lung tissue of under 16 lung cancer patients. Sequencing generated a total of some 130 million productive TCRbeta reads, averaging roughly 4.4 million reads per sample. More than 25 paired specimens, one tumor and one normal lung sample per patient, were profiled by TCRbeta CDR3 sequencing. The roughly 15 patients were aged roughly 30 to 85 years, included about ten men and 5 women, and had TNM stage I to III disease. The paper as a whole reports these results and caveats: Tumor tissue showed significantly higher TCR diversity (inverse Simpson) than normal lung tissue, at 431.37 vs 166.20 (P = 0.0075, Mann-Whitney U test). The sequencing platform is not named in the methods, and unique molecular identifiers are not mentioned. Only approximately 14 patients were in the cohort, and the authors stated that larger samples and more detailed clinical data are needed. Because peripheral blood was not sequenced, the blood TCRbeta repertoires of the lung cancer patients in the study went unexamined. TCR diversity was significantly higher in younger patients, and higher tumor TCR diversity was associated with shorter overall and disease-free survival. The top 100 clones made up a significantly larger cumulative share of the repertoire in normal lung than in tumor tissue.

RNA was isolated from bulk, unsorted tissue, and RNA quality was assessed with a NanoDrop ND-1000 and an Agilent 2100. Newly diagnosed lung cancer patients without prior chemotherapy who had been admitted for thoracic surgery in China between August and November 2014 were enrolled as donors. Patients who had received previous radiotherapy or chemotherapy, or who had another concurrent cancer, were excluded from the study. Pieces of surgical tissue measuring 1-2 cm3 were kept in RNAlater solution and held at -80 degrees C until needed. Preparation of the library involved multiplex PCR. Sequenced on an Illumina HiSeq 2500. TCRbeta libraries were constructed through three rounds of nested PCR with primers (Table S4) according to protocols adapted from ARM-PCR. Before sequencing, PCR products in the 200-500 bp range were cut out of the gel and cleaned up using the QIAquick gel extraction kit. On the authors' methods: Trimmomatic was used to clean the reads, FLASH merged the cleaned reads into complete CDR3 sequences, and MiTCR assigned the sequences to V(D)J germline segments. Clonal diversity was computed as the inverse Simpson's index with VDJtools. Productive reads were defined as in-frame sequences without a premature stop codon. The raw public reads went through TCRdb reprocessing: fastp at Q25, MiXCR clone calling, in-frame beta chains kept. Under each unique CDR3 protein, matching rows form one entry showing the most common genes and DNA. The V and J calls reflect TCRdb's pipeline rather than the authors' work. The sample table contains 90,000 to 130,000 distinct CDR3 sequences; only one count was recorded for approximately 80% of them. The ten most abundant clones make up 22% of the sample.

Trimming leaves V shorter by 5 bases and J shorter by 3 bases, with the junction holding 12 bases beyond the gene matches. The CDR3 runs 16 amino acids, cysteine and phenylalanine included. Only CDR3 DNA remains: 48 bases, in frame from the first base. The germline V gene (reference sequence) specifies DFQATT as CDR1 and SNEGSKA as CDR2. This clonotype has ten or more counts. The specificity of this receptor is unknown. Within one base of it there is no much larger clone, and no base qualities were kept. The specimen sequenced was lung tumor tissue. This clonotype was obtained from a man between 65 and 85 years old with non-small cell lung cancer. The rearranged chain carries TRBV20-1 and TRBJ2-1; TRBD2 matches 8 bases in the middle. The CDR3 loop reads CSALDTGTRDYNEQFF. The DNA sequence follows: TGCAGTGCTCTAGACACCGGGACTAGGGACTACAATGAGCAGTTCTTC.